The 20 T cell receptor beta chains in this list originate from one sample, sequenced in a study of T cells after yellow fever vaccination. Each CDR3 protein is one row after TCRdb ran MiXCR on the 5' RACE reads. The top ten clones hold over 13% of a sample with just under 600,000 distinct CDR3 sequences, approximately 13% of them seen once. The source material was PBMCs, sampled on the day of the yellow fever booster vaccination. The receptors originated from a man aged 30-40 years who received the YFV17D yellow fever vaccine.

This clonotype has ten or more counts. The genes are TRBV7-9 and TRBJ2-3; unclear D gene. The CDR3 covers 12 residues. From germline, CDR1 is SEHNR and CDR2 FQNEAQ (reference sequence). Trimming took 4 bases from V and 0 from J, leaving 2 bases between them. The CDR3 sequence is CASSWSTDTQYF. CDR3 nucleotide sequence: TGTGCCAGCAGCTGGAGCACAGATACGCAGTATTTT.

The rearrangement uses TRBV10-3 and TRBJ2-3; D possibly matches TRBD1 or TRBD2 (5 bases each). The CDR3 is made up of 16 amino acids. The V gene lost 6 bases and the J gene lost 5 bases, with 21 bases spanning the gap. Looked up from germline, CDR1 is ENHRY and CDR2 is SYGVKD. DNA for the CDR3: TGTGCCATCAGCCCGGGATCGGGACCGAGCGTAGATACGCAGTATTTT. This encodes CAISPGSGPSVDTQYF.

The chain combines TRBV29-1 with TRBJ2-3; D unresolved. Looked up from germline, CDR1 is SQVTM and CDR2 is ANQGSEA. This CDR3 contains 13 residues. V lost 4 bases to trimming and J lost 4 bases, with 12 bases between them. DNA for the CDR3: TGCAGCGTTGTCCGAGTTCCGGCAGATACGCAGTATTTT. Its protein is CSVVRVPADTQYF.

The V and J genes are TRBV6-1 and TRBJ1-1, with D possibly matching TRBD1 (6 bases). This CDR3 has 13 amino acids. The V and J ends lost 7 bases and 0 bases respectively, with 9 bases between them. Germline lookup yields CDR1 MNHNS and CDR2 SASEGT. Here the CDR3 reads CASKGGMNTEAFF. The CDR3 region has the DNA TGTGCCAGCAAGGGGGGAATGAACACTGAAGCTTTCTTT.

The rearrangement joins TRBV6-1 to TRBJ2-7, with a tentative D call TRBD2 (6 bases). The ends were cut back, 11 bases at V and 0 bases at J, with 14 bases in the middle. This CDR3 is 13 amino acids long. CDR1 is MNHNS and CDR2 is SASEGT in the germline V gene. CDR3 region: CACLRGSSYEQYF. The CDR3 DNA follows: TGTGCCTGCTTACGGGGGTCCTCCTACGAGCAGTACTTC.

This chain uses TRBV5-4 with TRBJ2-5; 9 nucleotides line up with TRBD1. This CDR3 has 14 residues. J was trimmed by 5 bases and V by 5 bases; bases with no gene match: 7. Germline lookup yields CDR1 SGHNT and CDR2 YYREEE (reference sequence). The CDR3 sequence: CASRTGTGTETQYF. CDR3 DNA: TGTGCCAGCAGAACCGGGACAGGGACGGAGACCCAGTACTTC. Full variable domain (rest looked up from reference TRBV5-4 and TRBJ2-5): ETGVTQSPTHLIKTRGQQVTLRCSSQSGHNTVSWYQQALGQGPQFIFQYYREEENGRGNFPPRFSGLQFPNYSSELNVNALELDDSALYLCASRTGTGTETQYFGPGTRLLVL.

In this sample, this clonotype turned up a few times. The DNA of the CDR3 is TGTGCCAGCTCACCACCCGCCGGAGGCTACGAGCAGTACTTC. This codes for CASSPPAGGYEQYF. V usage is TRBV18 and J usage is TRBJ2-7; possibly TRBD2 for D (5 bases). V was cut by 0 bases and J by 3 bases, with 9 bases left in between. CDR1 and CDR2 (germline): KGHSH, LQKENI. This CDR3 spans 14 amino acids.

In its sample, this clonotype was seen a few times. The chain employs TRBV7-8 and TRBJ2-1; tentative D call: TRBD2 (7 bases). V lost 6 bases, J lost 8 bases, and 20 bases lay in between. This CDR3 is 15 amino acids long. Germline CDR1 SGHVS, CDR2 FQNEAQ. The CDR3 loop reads CASRFRWEGDYEQFF. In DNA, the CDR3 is TGTGCCAGCAGGTTCCGGTGGGAGGGGGACTATGAGCAGTTCTTC. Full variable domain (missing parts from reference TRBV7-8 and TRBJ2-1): GAGVSQSPRYKVAKRGQDVALRCDPISGHVSLFWYQQALGQGPEFLTYFQNEAQLDKSGLPSDRFFAERPEGSVSTLKIQRTQQEDSAVYLCASRFRWEGDYEQFFGPGTRLTVL.

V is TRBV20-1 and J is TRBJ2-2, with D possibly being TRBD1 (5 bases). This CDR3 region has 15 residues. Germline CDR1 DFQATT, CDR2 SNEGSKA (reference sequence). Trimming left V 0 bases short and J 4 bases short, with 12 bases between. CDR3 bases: TGCAGTGCTAGAGATCCAGCAGGGCGCACCGGGGAGCTGTTTTTT. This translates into CSARDPAGRTGELFF.

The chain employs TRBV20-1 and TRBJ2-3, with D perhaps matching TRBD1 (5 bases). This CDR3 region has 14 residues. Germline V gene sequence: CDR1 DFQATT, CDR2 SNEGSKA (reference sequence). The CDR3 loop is CFAEASLGQDTQYF. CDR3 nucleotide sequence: TGCTTTGCTGAAGCCTCCCTGGGGCAGGATACGCAGTATTTT.

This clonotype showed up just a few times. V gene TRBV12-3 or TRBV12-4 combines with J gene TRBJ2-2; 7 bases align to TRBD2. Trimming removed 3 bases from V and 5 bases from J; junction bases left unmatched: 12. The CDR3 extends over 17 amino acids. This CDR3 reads CASSLPAGVGKTGELFF. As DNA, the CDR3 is TGTGCCAGCAGTTTGCCTGCGGGAGTCGGGAAAACCGGGGAGCTGTTTTTT.

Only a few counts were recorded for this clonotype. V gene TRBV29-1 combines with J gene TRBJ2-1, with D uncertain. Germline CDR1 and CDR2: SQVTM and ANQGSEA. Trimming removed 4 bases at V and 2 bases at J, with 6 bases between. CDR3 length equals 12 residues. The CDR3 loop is CSVVSAYNEQFF. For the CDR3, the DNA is TGCAGCGTTGTGTCAGCCTACAATGAGCAGTTCTTC.

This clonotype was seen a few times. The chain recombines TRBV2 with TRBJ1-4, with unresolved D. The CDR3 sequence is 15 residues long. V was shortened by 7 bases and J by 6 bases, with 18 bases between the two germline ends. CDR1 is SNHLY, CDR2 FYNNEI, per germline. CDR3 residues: CASNIMDLRDEKLFF. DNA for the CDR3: TGTGCCAGCAATATCATGGACCTACGAGATGAAAAACTGTTTTTT.

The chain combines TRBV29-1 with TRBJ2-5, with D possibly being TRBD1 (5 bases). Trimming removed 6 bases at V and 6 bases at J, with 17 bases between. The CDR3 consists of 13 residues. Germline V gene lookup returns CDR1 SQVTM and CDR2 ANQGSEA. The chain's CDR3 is CSVSGREKKTQYF. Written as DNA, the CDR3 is TGCAGCGTCTCAGGCAGGGAAAAAAAGACCCAGTACTTC.

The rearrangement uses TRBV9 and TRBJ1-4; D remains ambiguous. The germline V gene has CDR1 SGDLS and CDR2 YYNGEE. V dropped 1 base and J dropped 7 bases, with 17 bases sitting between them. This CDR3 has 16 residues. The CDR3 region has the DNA TGTGCCAGCAGCGTAAACCCAGTCCTAGTGAGTGAAAAACTGTTTTTT. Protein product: CASSVNPVLVSEKLFF.

The CDR3, as DNA: TGCAGCGTTGAAAGGACTAGCGGGGCCATTCCATCCTACAATGAGCAGTTCTTC. This encodes CSVERTSGAIPSYNEQFF. The rearrangement links TRBV29-1 to TRBJ2-1; 12 positions agree with TRBD2. CDR1 SQVTM and CDR2 ANQGSEA come from the germline V gene. The CDR3 is 18 amino acids. V dropped 2 bases and J dropped 1; count of bases not matched to a gene: 9.

CDR3 coding DNA: TGTGCCAGCAGCTTAGGTTTTGGTTCACCCCTCCACTTT. It is translated as CASSLGFGSPLHF. The rearrangement links TRBV7-2 to TRBJ1-6; no firm D call. Trimming left V 1 base short and J 9 bases short, with 7 bases between. Germline-derived CDR1 and CDR2 are SGHTA and FQGNSA. The CDR3 sequence is 13 residues long.

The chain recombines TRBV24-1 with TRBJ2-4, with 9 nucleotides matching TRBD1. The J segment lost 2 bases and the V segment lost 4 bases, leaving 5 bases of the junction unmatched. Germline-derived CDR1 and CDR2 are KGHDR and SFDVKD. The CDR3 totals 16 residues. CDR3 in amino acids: CATSEGTGSTKNIQYF. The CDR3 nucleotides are TGTGCCACCAGTGAAGGGACAGGGTCAACCAAAAACATTCAGTACTTC.

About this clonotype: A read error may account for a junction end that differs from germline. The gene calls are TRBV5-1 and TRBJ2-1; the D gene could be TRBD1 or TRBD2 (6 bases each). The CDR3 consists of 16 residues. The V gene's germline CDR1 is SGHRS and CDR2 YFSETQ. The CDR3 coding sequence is TGCGCCAGCAGATTGGGTGGCGGGACAAGGGGCGATGAGCAGTTCTTC. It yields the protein CASRLGGGTRGDEQFF. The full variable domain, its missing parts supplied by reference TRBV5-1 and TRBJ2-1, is KAGVTQTPRYLIKTRGQQVTLSCSPISGHRSVSWYQQTPGQGLQFLFEYFSETQRNKGNFPGRFSGRQFSNSRSEMNVSTLELGDSALYLCASRLGGGTRGDEQFFGPGTRLTVL.

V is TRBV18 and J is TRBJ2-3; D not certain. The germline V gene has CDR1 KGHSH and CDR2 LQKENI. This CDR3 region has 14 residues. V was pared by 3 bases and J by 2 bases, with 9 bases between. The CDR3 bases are TGTGCCAGCTCACCGGTCCGGACCACAGATACGCAGTATTTT. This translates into CASSPVRTTDTQYF. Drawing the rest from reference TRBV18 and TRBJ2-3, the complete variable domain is NAGVMQNPRHLVRRRGQEARLRCSPMKGHSHVYWYRQLPEEGLKFMVYLQKENIIDESGMPKERFSAEFPKEGPSILRIQQVVRGDSAAYFCASSPVRTTDTQYFGPGTRLTVL.